Following are 10 T cell receptor beta chains from one sample sequenced in a study of blood T cell repertoires in COVID-19. Here immunoSEQ multiplex PCR was the method, and the copy in TCRdb shows in-frame clones only, minus some. Here the sample spans fewer than 300,000 clones, 80% to 95% being singletons. The sample comprised PBMCs or T cells enriched from blood (not recorded which). Every receptor here comes from a young woman who had recovered from COVID-19.

The V call is TRBV18, the J call TRBJ1-2, with D perhaps TRBD1 (5 bases). Per germline, CDR1 KGHSH and CDR2 LQKENI. The V end was cut by 2 bases, the J end by 4 bases, with 11 bases between. This CDR3 comprises 14 residues. The CDR3 coding sequence is TGTGCCAGCTCACCATCCTCGGGGGGCTATGGCTACACCTTC. Protein sequence: CASSPSSGGYGYTF.

The genes are TRBV27 and TRBJ2-7; the D gene is possibly TRBD2 (5 bases). V was trimmed by 2 bases and J by 5 bases, leaving 10 bases between them. Germline assignment: CDR1 MNHEY and CDR2 SMNVEV (reference sequence). This CDR3 comprises 13 residues. The CDR3 region is CASSLGWTHEQYF. The DNA for the CDR3 is TGTGCCAGCAGTTTAGGGTGGACTCACGAGCAGTACTTC.

The chain couples TRBV3-1 (or the pseudogene TRBV3-2) to TRBJ2-7; D is possibly TRBD2 (6 bases). Germline V gene sequence: CDR1 LGHDT, CDR2 YNNKEL (reference sequence). V dropped 0 bases and J dropped 6 bases, with 15 bases sitting between them. This CDR3 contains 15 residues. This CDR3 reads CASSQDRGSLTEQYF. Written as DNA, the CDR3 is TGTGCCAGCAGCCAAGATCGGGGGAGTCTTACCGAGCAGTACTTC.

The V call is TRBV28, the J call TRBJ1-1, with a tentative D call TRBD1 (5 bases). Trimming pared 6 bases from V and 7 bases from J, leaving 9 bases between. Per germline, CDR1 MDHEN and CDR2 SYDVKM. This CDR3 has 11 amino acids. Written as DNA, the CDR3 is TGTGCCAGCAGCATAGACAGTGAAGCTTTCTTT. It yields the protein CASSIDSEAFF.

V and J are TRBV5-1 and TRBJ1-5; D gene uncertain. With 5 bases removed from V and 2 bases from J, the gap between germline ends came to 8 bases. The CDR3 is made up of 13 amino acids. Germline CDR1 SGHRS, CDR2 YFSETQ. In DNA form, the CDR3 reads TGCGCCAGCAGTCGGAGTGGCAATCAGCCCCAGCATTTT. Translating gives CASSRSGNQPQHF.

The chain is built from TRBV19 and TRBJ1-2; 8 bases align to TRBD1. CDR3 length: 15 residues. Germline loops: CDR1 LNHDA, CDR2 SQIVND (reference sequence). With 2 bases clipped from V and 7 bases from J, the junction kept 9 bases outside the gene matches. CDR3 sequence (DNA): TGTGCCAGTAGTATATTCTCGACAGGGGAATTTGGCTACACCTTC. It encodes CASSIFSTGEFGYTF.

The chain recombines TRBV4-3 with TRBJ2-1; 8 bases map to TRBD2. Germline assignment: CDR1 LGHNA and CDR2 YSLEER. This CDR3 comprises 15 residues. Trimming cost V 1 base and J 6 bases; bases outside gene matches: 5. Written as DNA, the CDR3 is TGCGCCAGCAGCCAAGTCATTAGCGGGACCAATGAGCAGTTCTTC. Its protein product is CASSQVISGTNEQFF.

The rearrangement joins TRBV4-3 to TRBJ2-3, with 7 bases lining up with TRBD1. This CDR3 is 15 amino acids long. J gave up 6 bases and V 2 bases, and 8 bases lay outside the gene matches. Germline V gene sequence: CDR1 LGHNA, CDR2 YSLEER. CDR3 in amino acids: CASSQTVRGQDTQYF. The DNA for the CDR3 is TGCGCCAGCAGCCAAACCGTCAGGGGACAGGATACGCAGTATTTT.

The chain's CDR3 is CASSSATSGRRYEQYF. The CDR3 bases are TGTGCCAGCAGTTCCGCGACTAGCGGGAGACGCTACGAGCAGTACTTC. This sequence joins TRBV28 and TRBJ2-7; 12 positions match TRBD2. The germline V gene has CDR1 MDHEN and CDR2 SYDVKM. The length of the CDR3 is 16 residues. Losses at the gene ends were 4 bases for V and 3 bases for J; bases not matched to a gene: 7. The complete variable domain, with remaining parts taken from reference TRBV28 and TRBJ2-7, reads DVKVTQSSRYLVKRTGEKVFLECVQDMDHENMFWYRQDPGLGLRLIYFSYDVKMKEKGDIPEGYSVSREKKERFSLILESASTNQTSMYLCASSSATSGRRYEQYFGPGTRLTVT.

V is TRBV28 and J is TRBJ2-1; D call uncertain. This CDR3 region has 11 residues. Trimming cost V 6 bases and J 9 bases, with 9 bases left between them. The germline V gene has CDR1 MDHEN and CDR2 SYDVKM. Here the CDR3 DNA reads TGTGCCAGCAGGACATTCGGTGAGCAGTTCTTC. It codes for CASRTFGEQFF.